This TCR beta chain was identified during a study of cytomegalovirus exposure and HLA in healthy donors. This clone showed up just a few times. This CDR3 region has 15 residues. V shed 1 base and J 6 bases; nucleotides not matched to a gene: 4. Germline V CDR1 and CDR2: LNHDA, SQIVND (reference sequence). Researchers ran the PCR with 60 Vbeta and 13 Jbeta primers. The authors' processing: Among the unique TCR beta chains that a later analysis counted, about 84 million in all, about 11 million were shared. Method: immunoSEQ multiplex PCR; TCRdb's copy keeps in-frame clones and lacks some. V, J and clone size are those of that table, while D and trimming were read from the DNA. The repertoire consists of over 100,000 clones, with approximately 70% occurring once and the leading ten covering approximately 8.6%. Despite likely unrecorded immune exposures, the donors were nominally healthy at the time of sampling.

This clonotype was sampled from a man aged 25-40 years in good health and CMV-seropositive. This chain connects TRBV19 to TRBJ1-5, with 9 bases fitting TRBD1. Input material: PBMCs. CDR3 DNA: TGTGCCAGTAGTATAGGGACAGGGGATCGTCAGCCCCAGCATTTT. Its protein product is CASSIGTGDRQPQHF.